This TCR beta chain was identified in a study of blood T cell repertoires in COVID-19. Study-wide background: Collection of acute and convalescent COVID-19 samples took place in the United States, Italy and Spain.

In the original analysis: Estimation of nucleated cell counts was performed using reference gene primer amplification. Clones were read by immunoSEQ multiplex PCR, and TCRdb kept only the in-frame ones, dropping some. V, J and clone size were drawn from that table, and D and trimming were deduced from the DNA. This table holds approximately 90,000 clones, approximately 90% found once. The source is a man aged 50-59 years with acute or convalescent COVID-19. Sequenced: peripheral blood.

The CDR3 region is CASPRRPGQTSGANVLTF. The CDR3, as DNA: TGTGCCAGCCCTAGAAGGCCGGGACAGACTTCTGGGGCCAACGTCCTGACTTTC. This rearrangement joins TRBV5-8 to TRBJ2-6; 7 positions agree with TRBD1. This CDR3 contains 18 residues. Germline CDR1 SGHTS, CDR2 YDEGEE. The trim removed 7 bases at V and 1 base at J, leaving 14 bases unmatched.